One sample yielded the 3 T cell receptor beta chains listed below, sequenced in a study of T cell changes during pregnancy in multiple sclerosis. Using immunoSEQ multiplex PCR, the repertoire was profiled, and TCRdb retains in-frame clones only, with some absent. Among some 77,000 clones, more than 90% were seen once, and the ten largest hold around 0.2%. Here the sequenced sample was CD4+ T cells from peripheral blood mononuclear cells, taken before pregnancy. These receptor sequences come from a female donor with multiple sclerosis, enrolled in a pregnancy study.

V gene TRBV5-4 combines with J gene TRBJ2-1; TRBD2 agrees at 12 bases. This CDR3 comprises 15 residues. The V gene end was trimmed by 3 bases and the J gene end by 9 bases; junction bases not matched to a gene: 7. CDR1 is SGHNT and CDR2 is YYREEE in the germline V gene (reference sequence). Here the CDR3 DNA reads TGTGCCAGCAGCTCTAGGCTAGCGGGAGGGACTGAGCAGTTCTTC. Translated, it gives CASSSRLAGGTEQFF.

The CDR3 reads CASSIGQGVYEQYF. DNA of the CDR3: TGTGCCAGTAGTATAGGGCAGGGGGTCTACGAGCAGTACTTC. The chain couples TRBV19 to TRBJ2-7; the match to TRBD1 covers 7 bases. Losses at the gene ends were 1 base for V and 3 bases for J; bases not matched to a gene: 3. In germline, CDR1 is LNHDA, CDR2 SQIVND (reference sequence). The CDR3 length is 14 residues.

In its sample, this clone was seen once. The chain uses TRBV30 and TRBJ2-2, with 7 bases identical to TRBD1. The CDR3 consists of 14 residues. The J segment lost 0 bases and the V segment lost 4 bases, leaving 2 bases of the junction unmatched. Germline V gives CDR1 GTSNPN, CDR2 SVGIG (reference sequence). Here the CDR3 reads CAWIGTANTGELFF. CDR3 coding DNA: TGTGCCTGGATCGGGACAGCGAACACCGGGGAGCTGTTTTTT. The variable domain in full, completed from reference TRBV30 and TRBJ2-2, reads SQTIHQWPATLVQPVGSPLSLECTVEGTSNPNLYWYRQAAGRGLQLLFYSVGIGQISSEVPQNLSASRPQDRQFILSSKKLLLSDSGFYLCAWIGTANTGELFFGEGSRLTVL.